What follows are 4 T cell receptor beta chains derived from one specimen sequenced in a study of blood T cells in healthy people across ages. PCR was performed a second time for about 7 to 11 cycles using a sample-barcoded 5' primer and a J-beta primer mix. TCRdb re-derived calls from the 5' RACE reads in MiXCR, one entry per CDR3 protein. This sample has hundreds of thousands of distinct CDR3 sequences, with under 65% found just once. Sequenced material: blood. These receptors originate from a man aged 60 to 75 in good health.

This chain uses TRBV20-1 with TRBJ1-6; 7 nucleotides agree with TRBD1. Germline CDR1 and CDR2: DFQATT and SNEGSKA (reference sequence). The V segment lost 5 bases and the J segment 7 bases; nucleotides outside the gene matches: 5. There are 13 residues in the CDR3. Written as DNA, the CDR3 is TGCAGTGCTGACAGGGATGGGAATTCACCCCTCCACTTT. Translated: CSADRDGNSPLHF.

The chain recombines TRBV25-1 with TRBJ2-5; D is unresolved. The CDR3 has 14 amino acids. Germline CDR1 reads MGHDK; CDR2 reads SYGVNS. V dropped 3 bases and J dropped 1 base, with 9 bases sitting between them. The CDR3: CASSEMGFQETQYF. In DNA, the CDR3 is TGTGCCAGCAGTGAGATGGGGTTCCAAGAGACCCAGTACTTC.

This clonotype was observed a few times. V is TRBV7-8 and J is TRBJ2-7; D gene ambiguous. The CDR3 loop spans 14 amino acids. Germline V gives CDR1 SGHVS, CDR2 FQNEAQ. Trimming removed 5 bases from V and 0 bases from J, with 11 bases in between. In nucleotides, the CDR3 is TGTGCCAGCAGCCCCGCTGGGGTCTCCTACGAGCAGTACTTC. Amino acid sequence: CASSPAGVSYEQYF.

For the CDR3, the DNA is TGTGCCATCAGCCTCGGACAGGGGACCTACGAGCAGTACTTC. Protein: CAISLGQGTYEQYF. The chain recombines TRBV10-3 with TRBJ2-7, with 9 positions matching TRBD1. CDR1 ENHRY and CDR2 SYGVKD come from the germline V gene. Trimming took 6 bases from V and 2 from J; bases not matched to a gene: 5. The CDR3 has 14 residues.